This T cell receptor (beta chain) originates from a study of T-cell reconstitution after alpha-beta-depleted transplantation in children. Study outcomes and limitations: The study traced high day-60 TCRbeta diversity in some patients to surviving recipient T cells and thymic progenitors. Newly generated T cells supplied most T-cell counts and diversity one year post-transplant. Approximately two months post-transplant, alpha-beta T cells reportedly originated from several hundred expanded graft clones.

CDR3 size: 19 residues. With 6 bases removed from V and 2 bases from J, the gap between germline ends came to 27 bases. The germline V gene has CDR1 MDHEN and CDR2 SYDVKM. During its preparation, the TCRbeta library received unique molecular identifiers. MiXCR, applied by TCRdb to the PCR reads, yields one record per CDR3 protein. The table records some 840,000 distinct CDR3 sequences, 16% of them present only once. Turning to this clonotype: Antigen unknown.

The sequence was obtained from a male patient younger than 18 who had a stem cell transplant for acute lymphoblastic leukemia, so the T cells may come from the graft donor. The chain uses TRBV28 and TRBJ2-3; D could derive from TRBD1 or TRBD2 (6 bases each). Source: PBMCs, mostly from graft donor cells, taken 360 days after TCRalphabeta/CD19-depleted stem cell transplant. CDR3 nucleotides: TGTGCCAGCAGCCACGTCAGGGGAGGCGGAAGGCGTTACACAGATACGCAGTATTTT. This gives the protein CASSHVRGGGRRYTDTQYF.